The rows below give T cell receptor beta chains drawn from one sample of a study of cytomegalovirus exposure and HLA in healthy donors. Assay: immunoSEQ multiplex PCR; the TCRdb copy retains only in-frame clones and omits some. Of 200,000 to 300,000 clones listed, approximately 83% are singletons. The specimen sequenced was PBMCs. These receptors were taken from a woman in her 30s in good health and CMV-seropositive. Each CDR3 is given with its conserved first and last residue. A D gene is named only where the DNA matches it firmly. A row's size may be missing; if present it is once, few, many or a size class.

d_gene,v_gene,j_gene,abundance,CDR3aa,CDR3nt
NA,TRBV5-1,TRBJ2-5,NA,CASSLATAGVYQETQYF,TGCGCCAGCAGCTTGGCCACCGCAGGGGTGTACCAAGAGACCCAGTACTTC
TRBD1,TRBV15,TRBJ1-5,few,CATSSETGAGQPQHF,TGTGCCACCAGCAGTGAAACAGGGGCCGGTCAGCCCCAGCATTTT
NA,TRBV7-8,TRBJ2-7,NA,CASSLVSSDYEQYF,TGTGCCAGCAGCTTAGTGTCCAGCGACTACGAGCAGTACTTC
TRBD1,TRBV18,TRBJ2-7,NA,CASSPGDRVAYEQYF,TGTGCCAGCTCACCAGGGGACAGGGTGGCCTACGAGCAGTACTTC
NA,TRBV29-1,TRBJ2-5,NA,CSVAGAQETQYF,TGCAGCGTTGCTGGGGCACAAGAGACCCAGTACTTC
TRBD2,TRBV7-6,TRBJ2-1,NA,CASSPLAGPSYNEQFF,TGTGCCAGCAGCCCCCTAGCGGGGCCCTCCTACAATGAGCAGTTCTTC
TRBD1,TRBV6-5,TRBJ1-5,NA,CASSTTGEGQPQHF,TGTGCCAGCAGCACGACAGGGGAGGGTCAGCCCCAGCATTTT
NA,TRBV21-1,TRBJ1-5,few,CARVGGNQPQHF,TGTGCCAGGGTCGGGGGCAATCAGCCCCAGCATTTT
TRBD1,TRBV27,TRBJ1-5,NA,CASSPWTGGSLYVQPQHF,TGTGCCAGCAGTCCGTGGACAGGGGGATCATTATACGTGCAGCCCCAGCATTTT
TRBD1,TRBV19,TRBJ1-2,NA,CASSARDRAVGYGYTF,TGTGCCAGTAGTGCCCGGGACAGGGCGGTTGGCTATGGCTACACCTTC
NA,TRBV7-9,TRBJ1-1,once,CASSRGGLGTEAFF,TGTGCCAGCAGCCGGGGGGGGTTGGGCACTGAAGCTTTCTTT
NA,TRBV5-1,TRBJ2-7,few,CASSLVGGEQYF,TGCGCCAGCAGCTTGGTCGGGGGAGAGCAGTACTTC
NA,TRBV6-1,TRBJ1-2,NA,CASTGFYGYTF,TGTGCCAGCACAGGGTTCTATGGCTACACCTTC
NA,TRBV30,TRBJ2-5,NA,CAWTTGETQYF,TGTGCCTGGACTACGGGAGAGACCCAGTACTTC
TRBD2,TRBV5-1,TRBJ2-3,NA,CASSLSLAGATDTQYF,TGCGCCAGCAGCTTGAGCCTAGCGGGGGCTACAGATACGCAGTATTTT
NA,TRBV2,TRBJ2-1,NA,CASSETSYNEQFF,TGTGCCAGCAGTGAAACTAGTTACAATGAGCAGTTCTTC
TRBD1,TRBV13,TRBJ1-1,NA,CASSLLTGGTEAFF,TGTGCCAGCAGCCTACTGACAGGGGGCACTGAAGCTTTCTTT
NA,TRBV14,TRBJ1-4,NA,CASSLINEKLFF,TGTGCCAGCAGCCTTATTAATGAAAAACTGTTTTTT
TRBD1,TRBV4-2,TRBJ2-7,NA,CASSHRDSYEQYF,TGTGCCAGCAGCCACCGGGACAGCTACGAGCAGTACTTC
NA,TRBV29-1,TRBJ2-7,NA,CSVEDPGTYEQYF,TGCAGCGTTGAAGACCCGGGAACCTACGAGCAGTACTTC
TRBD2,TRBV29-1,TRBJ2-7,NA,CSATTSGYEQYF,TGCAGCGCTACGACTAGCGGATACGAGCAGTACTTC
NA,TRBV10-1,TRBJ2-3,NA,CASSDGGNTDTQYF,TGCGCCAGCAGTGACGGCGGCAACACAGATACGCAGTATTTT